Listed here are 8 T cell receptor beta chains from one sample, sequenced in a study of cytomegalovirus exposure and HLA in healthy donors. The PCR made use of 60 Vbeta and 13 Jbeta primers. Assay used: immunoSEQ multiplex PCR; TCRdb lists only in-frame clones, some missing. The sample holds approximately 89,000 clones, about 75% seen once. The specimen was PBMCs. Source of these receptors: a man aged 30 to 45 in good health and CMV-seropositive.

The rearrangement links TRBV11-2 to TRBJ2-1; TRBD2 matches at 8 bases. CDR3 length equals 15 residues. CDR1 and CDR2 from the germline V gene are SGHAT and FQNNGV. The V gene end was trimmed by 3 bases and the J gene end by 4 bases; junction bases not matched to a gene: 5. This CDR3 reads CASSFSGTSYNEQFF. The CDR3, as DNA: TGTGCCAGCAGCTTTTCCGGGACTAGTTACAATGAGCAGTTCTTC.

V gene TRBV11-1 combines with J gene TRBJ2-7, with TRBD2 identical over 12 bases. Germline trimming cut 5 bases from V and 3 bases from J; bases unmatched to any gene: 5. This CDR3 comprises 15 residues. From germline, CDR1 is SGHAT and CDR2 FQDESV (reference sequence). The CDR3 region has the DNA TGTGCCAGCAGCAACGGACTAGCGGGGAACTACGAGCAGTACTTC. Protein: CASSNGLAGNYEQYF.

This clone showed up just once. The gene calls are TRBV29-1 and TRBJ1-2; D possibly corresponds to TRBD1 (5 bases). Looked up from germline, CDR1 is SQVTM and CDR2 is ANQGSEA. V shed 5 bases and J shed 6 bases, with 7 bases lying between them. CDR3 length equals 10 residues. As DNA, the CDR3 is TGCAGCGTTTGGGGGGATGGCTACACCTTC. Protein product: CSVWGDGYTF.

In this sample, this clone turned up once. This rearrangement joins TRBV9 to TRBJ1-3, with 9 nucleotides matching TRBD1. The germline CDR1 and CDR2 sequences are SGDLS and YYNGEE. With V trimmed by 7 bases and J by 0 bases, 5 bases remained unmatched. This CDR3 has 15 amino acids. The CDR3 DNA reads TGTGCCAGCGGGACAGGGACCGACTCTGGAAACACCATATATTTT. Translated, it gives CASGTGTDSGNTIYF.

This clone was found once. The CDR3 region has the DNA TGTGCCAGCGGGACAGGGCTCAAAGATACGCAGTATTTT. Protein: CASGTGLKDTQYF. This sequence joins TRBV5-4 and TRBJ2-3; 9 nucleotides match TRBD1. CDR1 and CDR2 from the germline V gene are SGHNT and YYREEE (reference sequence). The CDR3 runs to 13 residues. J was trimmed by 5 bases and V by 7 bases; bases with no gene match: 5.

The CDR3 loop is CARGTSGTYEQYF. The CDR3 DNA sequence: TGTGCCAGGGGGACTAGCGGGACCTACGAGCAGTACTTC. This chain connects TRBV2 to TRBJ2-7; 13 positions agree with TRBD2. This CDR3 has 13 residues. Germline values: CDR1 SNHLY, CDR2 FYNNEI. The V and J ends lost 9 bases and 2 bases, in that order; junction bases with no gene match: 1.

The rearrangement joins TRBV2 to TRBJ2-1; TRBD2 matches 7 bases. V lost 7 bases to trimming and J lost 7 bases; unmatched junction nucleotides: 13. The CDR3 loop spans 15 amino acids. Per germline, CDR1 SNHLY and CDR2 FYNNEI. CDR3 DNA: TGTGCCAGCACCCGAGCGGGGCGACCAGTGAATGAGCAGTTCTTC. This gives the protein CASTRAGRPVNEQFF.

This clone was recorded a few times. V and J are TRBV27 and TRBJ1-1; 12 bases match TRBD1. This CDR3 has 14 amino acids. Germline loops: CDR1 MNHEY, CDR2 SMNVEV (reference sequence). V was pared by 6 bases and J by 10 bases, with 9 bases of the junction left unmatched. The CDR3 loop is CASRSGTGGLVAFF. CDR3 in DNA: TGTGCCAGCAGATCCGGGACAGGGGGCTTGGTAGCTTTCTTT.